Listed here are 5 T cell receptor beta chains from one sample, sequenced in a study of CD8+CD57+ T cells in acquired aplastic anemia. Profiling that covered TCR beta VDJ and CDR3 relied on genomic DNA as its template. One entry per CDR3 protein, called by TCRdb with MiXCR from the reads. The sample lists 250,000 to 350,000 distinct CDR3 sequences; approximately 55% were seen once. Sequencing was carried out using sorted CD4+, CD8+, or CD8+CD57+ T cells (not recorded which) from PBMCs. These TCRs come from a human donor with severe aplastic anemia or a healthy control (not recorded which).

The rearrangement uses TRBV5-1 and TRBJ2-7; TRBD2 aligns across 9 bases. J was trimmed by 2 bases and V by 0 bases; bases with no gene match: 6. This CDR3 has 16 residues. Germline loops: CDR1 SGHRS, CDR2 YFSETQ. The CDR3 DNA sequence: TGCGCCAGCAGCTTGGTCCCTAGCGGGGCCCCCTACGAGCAGTACTTC. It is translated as CASSLVPSGAPYEQYF.

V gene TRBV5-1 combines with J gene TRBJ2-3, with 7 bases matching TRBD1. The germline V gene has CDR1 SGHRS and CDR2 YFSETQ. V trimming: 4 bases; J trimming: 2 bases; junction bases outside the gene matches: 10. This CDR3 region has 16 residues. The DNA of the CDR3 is TGCGCCAGCAGCCCCCGGGACAGCGAATACACAGATACGCAGTATTTT. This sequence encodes CASSPRDSEYTDTQYF.

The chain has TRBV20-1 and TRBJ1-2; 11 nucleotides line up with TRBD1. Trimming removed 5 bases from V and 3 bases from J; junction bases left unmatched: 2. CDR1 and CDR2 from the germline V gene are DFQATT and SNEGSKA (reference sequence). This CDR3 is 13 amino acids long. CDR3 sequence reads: CSAGQGADYGYTF. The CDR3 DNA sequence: TGCAGTGCTGGACAGGGGGCTGACTATGGCTACACCTTC.

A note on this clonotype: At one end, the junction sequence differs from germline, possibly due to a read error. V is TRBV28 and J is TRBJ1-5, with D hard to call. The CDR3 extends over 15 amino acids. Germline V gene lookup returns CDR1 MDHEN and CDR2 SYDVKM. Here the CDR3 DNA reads TGTGCCTGCAGTTTTGAGGCGACAAACAATCAGCCCCAGCATTTT. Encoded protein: CACSFEATNNQPQHF.

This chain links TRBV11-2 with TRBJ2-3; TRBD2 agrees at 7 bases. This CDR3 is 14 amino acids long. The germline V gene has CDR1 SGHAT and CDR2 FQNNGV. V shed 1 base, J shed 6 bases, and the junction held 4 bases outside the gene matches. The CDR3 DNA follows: TGTGCCAGCAGCTTAGCGGGGGGAGGGGATACGCAGTATTTT. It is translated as CASSLAGGGDTQYF.